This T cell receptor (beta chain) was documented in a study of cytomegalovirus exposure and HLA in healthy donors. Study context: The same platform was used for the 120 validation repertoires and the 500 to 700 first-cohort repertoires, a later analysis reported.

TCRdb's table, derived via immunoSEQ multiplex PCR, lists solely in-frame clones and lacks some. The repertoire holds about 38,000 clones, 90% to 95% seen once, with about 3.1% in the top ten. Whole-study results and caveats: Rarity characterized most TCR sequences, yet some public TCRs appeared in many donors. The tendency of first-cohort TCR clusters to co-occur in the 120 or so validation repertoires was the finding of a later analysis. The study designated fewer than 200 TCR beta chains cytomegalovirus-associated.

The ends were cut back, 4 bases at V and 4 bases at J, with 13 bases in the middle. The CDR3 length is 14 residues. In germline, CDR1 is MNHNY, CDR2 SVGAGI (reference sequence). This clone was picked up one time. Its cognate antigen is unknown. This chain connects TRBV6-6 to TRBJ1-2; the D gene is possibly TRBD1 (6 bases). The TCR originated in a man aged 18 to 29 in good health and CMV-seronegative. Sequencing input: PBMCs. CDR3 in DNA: TGTGCCAGCAGTTTACACAGGGAGGGCTATGGCTACACCTTC. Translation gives CASSLHREGYGYTF.